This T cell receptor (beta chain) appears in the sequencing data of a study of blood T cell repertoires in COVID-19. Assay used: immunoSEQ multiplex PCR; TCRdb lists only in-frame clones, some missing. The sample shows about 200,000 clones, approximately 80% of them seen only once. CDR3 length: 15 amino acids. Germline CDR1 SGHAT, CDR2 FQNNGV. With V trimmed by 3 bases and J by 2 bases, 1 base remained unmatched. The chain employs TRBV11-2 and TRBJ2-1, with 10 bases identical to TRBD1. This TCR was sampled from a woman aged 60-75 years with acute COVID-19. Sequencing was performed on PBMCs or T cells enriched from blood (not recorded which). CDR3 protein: CASSLGQGPYNEQFF. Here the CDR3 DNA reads TGTGCCAGCAGCTTGGGACAGGGGCCCTACAATGAGCAGTTCTTC. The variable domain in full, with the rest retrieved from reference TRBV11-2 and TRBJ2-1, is EAGVAQSPRYKIIEKRQSVAFWCNPISGHATLYWYQQILGQGPKLLIQFQNNGVVDDSQLPKDRFSAERLKGVDSTLKIQPAKLEDSAVYLCASSLGQGPYNEQFFGPGTRLTVL.